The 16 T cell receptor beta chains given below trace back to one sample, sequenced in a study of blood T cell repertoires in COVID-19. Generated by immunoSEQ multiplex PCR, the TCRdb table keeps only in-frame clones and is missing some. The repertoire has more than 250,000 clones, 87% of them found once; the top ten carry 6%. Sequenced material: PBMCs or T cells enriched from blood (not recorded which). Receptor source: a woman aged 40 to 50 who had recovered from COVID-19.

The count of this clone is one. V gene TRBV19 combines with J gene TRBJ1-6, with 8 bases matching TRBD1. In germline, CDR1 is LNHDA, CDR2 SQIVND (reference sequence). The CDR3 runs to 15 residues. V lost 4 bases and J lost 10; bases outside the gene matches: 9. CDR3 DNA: TGTGCCAGTAGTAGCGGGGCAGGGGGCATGTCACCCCTCCACTTT. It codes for CASSSGAGGMSPLHF.

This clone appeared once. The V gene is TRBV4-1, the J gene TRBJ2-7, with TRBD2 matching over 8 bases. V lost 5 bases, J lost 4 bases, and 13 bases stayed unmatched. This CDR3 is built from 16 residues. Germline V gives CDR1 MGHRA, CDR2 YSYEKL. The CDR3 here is CASSAGGAGASYEQYF. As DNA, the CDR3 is TGCGCCAGCAGCGCCGGGGGAGCGGGGGCGTCTTACGAGCAGTACTTC.

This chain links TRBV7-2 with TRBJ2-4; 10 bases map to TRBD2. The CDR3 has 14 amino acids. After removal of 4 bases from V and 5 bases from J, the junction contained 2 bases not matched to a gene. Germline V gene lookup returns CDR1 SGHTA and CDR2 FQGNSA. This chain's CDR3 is CASSSTSGENIQYF. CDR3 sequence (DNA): TGTGCCAGCAGCTCCACTAGCGGGGAAAACATTCAGTACTTC.

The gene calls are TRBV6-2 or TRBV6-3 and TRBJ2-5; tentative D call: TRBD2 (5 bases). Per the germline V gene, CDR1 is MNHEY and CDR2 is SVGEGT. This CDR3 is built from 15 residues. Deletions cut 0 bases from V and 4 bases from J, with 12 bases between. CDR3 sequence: CASSYSGVGLETQYF. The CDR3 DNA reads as TGTGCCAGCAGTTACTCGGGAGTTGGGTTAGAGACCCAGTACTTC.

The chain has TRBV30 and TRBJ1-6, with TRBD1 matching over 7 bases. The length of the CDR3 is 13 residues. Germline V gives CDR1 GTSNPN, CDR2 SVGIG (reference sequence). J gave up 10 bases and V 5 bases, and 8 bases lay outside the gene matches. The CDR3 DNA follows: TGTGCCTGGGGGGACAGCAGGTGGTCACCCCTCCACTTT. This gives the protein CAWGDSRWSPLHF.

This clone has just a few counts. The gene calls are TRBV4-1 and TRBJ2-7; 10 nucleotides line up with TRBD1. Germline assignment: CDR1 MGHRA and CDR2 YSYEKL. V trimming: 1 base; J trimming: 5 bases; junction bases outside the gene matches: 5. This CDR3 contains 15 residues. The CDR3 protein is CASSQGGQGIHEQYF. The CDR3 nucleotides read TGCGCCAGCAGCCAAGGGGGACAGGGGATCCACGAGCAGTACTTC.

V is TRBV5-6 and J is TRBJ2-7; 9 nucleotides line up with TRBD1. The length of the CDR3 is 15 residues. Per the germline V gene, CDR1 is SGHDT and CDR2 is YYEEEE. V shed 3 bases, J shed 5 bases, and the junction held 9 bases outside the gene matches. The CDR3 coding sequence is TGTGCCAGCAGCTCAACCGGGACAGGGAATGACGAGCAGTACTTC. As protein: CASSSTGTGNDEQYF. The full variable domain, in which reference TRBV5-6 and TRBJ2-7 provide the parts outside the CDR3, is DAGVTQSPTHLIKTRGQQVTLRCSPKSGHDTVSWYQQALGQGPQFIFQYYEEEERQRGNFPDRFSGHQFPNYSSELNVNALLLGDSALYLCASSSTGTGNDEQYFGPGTRLTVT.

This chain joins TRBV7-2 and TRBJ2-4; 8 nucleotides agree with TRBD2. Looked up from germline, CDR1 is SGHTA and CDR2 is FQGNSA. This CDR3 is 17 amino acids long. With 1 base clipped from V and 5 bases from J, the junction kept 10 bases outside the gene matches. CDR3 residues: CASSLVGREGLQNIQYF. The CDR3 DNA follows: TGTGCCAGCAGCTTAGTGGGTCGGGAGGGCCTCCAAAACATTCAGTACTTC.

This CDR3 is CASSGIRTGGANVLTF. The CDR3 nucleotides are TGTGCCAGCAGTGGGATACGGACGGGGGGGGCCAACGTCCTGACTTTC. This sequence joins TRBV2 and TRBJ2-6; a weak D match, TRBD2 (5 bases). Trimming cost V 4 bases and J 4 bases, with 14 bases left between them. The length of the CDR3 is 16 residues. The germline V gene encodes CDR1 SNHLY and CDR2 FYNNEI.

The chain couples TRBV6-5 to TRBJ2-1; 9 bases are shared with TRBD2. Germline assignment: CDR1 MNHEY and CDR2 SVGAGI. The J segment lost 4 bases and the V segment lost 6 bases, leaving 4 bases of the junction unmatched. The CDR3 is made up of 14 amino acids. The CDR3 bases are TGTGCCAGCAGGAGGACTAGCGAATACAATGAGCAGTTCTTC. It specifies CASRRTSEYNEQFF.

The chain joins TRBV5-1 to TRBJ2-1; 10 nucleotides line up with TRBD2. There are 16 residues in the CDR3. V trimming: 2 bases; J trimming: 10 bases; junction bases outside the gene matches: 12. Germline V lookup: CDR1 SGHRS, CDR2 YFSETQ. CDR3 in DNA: TGCGCCAGCAGCTTTACGCCTAGCGGGAGCAAGACGGAGCAGTTCTTC. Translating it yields CASSFTPSGSKTEQFF.

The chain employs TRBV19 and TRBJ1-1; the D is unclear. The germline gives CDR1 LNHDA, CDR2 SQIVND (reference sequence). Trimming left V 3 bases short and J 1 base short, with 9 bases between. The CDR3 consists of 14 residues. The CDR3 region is CASSMDFSNTEAFF. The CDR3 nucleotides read TGTGCCAGTAGTATGGACTTTTCGAACACTGAAGCTTTCTTT.

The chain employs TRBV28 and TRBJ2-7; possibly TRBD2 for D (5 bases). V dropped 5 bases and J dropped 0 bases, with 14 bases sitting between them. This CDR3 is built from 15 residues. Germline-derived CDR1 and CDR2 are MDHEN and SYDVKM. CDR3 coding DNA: TGTGCCAGCAGTGCTCCCTTAGGGAGCTCCTACGAGCAGTACTTC. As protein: CASSAPLGSSYEQYF.

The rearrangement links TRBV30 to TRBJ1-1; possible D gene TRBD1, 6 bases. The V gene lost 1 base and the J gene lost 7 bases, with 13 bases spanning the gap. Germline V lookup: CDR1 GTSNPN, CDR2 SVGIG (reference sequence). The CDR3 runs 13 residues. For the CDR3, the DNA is TGTGCCTGGAGTGAGGGGGTGCAAGGTGAAGCTTTCTTT. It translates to CAWSEGVQGEAFF.

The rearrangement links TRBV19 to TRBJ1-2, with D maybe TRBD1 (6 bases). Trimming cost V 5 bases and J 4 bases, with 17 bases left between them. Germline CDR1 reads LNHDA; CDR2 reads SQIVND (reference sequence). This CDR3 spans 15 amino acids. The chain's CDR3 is CASSPQDRWGYGYTF. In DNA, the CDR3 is TGTGCCAGTAGTCCTCAGGACAGATGGGGCTATGGCTACACCTTC.

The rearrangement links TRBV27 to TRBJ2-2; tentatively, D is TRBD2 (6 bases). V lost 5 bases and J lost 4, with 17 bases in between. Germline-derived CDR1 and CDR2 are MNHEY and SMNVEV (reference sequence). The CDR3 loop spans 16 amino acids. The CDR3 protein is CASSHTSSVSTGELFF. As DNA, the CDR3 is TGTGCCAGCAGTCACACATCTAGCGTTAGCACCGGGGAGCTGTTTTTT.